The rows below give T cell receptor beta chains drawn from one sample of a study of regulatory T cells in long-lasting Graves disease. In TCRdb, the multiplex PCR reads were re-called with MiXCR into one record per CDR3 protein. The sample shows about 430,000 distinct CDR3 sequences, over 14% of them seen only once. A further study also used this sample, focusing on T cells in Graves' hyperthyroidism and ophthalmopathy.

The input for sequencing was peripheral blood mononuclear cells (PBMCs), taken at new diagnosis, from a patient treated with antithyroid drugs. Receptors originate from a woman aged 40 to 50 with Graves disease. Both conserved end residues are part of each CDR3. Not all rows give a size; the values are once, few, many and, for expanded clones, a class.

v_gene,abundance,CDR3aa
TRBV20-1,many,CSARETGTSGNKNIQYF
TRBV9,many,CASSVFGGGSETQYF
TRBV29-1,many,CSVDSGITSTDTQYF
TRBV7-2,.,CASSSRRESQETQYF
TRBV27,many,CASSPDLNTEAFF
TRBV28,many,CASSNPLYEQYF
TRBV7-3,.,CASSSKREGLWEQYF
TRBV9,few,CASSVGQVNYEQYF
TRBV28,many,CASDSGGADTQYF
TRBV9,many,CASSVSGSAYEQYF
TRBV11-2,many,CASSPAVAGGSGELFF
TRBV29-1,.,CSVVFPGEGNQPQHF
TRBV5-8,many,CASSLSGFDAYEQYF
TRBV25-1,few,CASSEFRTGGRNTIYF
TRBV28,many,CASSLIPISSSYEQYF
TRBV6-1,.,CASRRLAGGDTGELFF
TRBV14,many,CASSQDPGGLSTDTQYF
TRBV7-3,many,CASSSLPGLAGANPEQFF
TRBV6-2/TRBV6-3,.,CASSYGTGGYHALNEQFF
TRBV19,many,CATGQQETQYF
TRBV2,many,CATSVGQDYEQYF
TRBV6-1,many,CASRTRWGAGNSPLHF
TRBV6-5,many,CASSWNIGGDGGYTF
TRBV11-2,many,CASSLGDIRLNTEAFF
TRBV11-3,few,CASSLASEVPIQYF
TRBV28,many,CASSSARRAGTDTQYF
TRBV11-3,few,CASSAPFGTSYYNEQFF
TRBV11-3,.,CASSSRTGGIAEAFF
TRBV5-1,many,CASSLALVGEQFF
TRBV6-2/TRBV6-3,few,CASSYRRGSTDTQYF
TRBV6-9,.,CASSSAGTPRREQYF
TRBV7-9,.,CASSPPKTSSKRAYEQYF
TRBV27,many,CASSVGTEAFF
TRBV11-3,many,CASSQHRFETQYF
TRBV9,.,CASSERTGNTGELFF
TRBV7-2,many,CASSLGEGFYEQYF
TRBV19,few,CATQRDTLQETQYF
TRBV28,many,CASSNTGREAQYF
TRBV2,many,CASSLQARGGELFF
TRBV20-1,few,CSAGRGQGAYNEQFF
TRBV3-1,.,CASSQDFLAGGPIEQFF
TRBV18,many,CASSPYRGETQYF
TRBV28,many,CATRVLNNEQFF
TRBV5-1,.,CASTSGGGGSRLYNEQFF
TRBV25-1,.,CASRRAGDEQFF
TRBV7-2,many,CASSPPGLAGTYNEQFF
TRBV30,.,CALGRGGTGELFF
TRBV19,.,CATGPQKPNTEAFF
TRBV11-2,.,CASSTRGTAYNEQFF
TRBV28,few,CASRSSGITGELFF